The 10 T cell receptor beta chains presented below share a single source sample, sequenced in a study of cytomegalovirus exposure and HLA in healthy donors. PCR involved 60 Vbeta and 13 Jbeta primers. Generated by immunoSEQ multiplex PCR, the TCRdb table keeps only in-frame clones and is missing some. The sample gives 80,000 to 100,000 clones, approximately 77% of which show up once; about a tenth is in the top ten. Specimen: PBMCs. All receptors come from a human donor in good health.

Only a few counts were recorded for this clone. This chain links TRBV6-1 with TRBJ1-2, with 8 bases aligning to TRBD1. This CDR3 has 14 residues. V lost 7 bases, J lost 6 bases, and 10 bases stayed unmatched. Germline V lookup: CDR1 MNHNS, CDR2 SASEGT. The CDR3 sequence is CASILQGVGDGYTF. The CDR3 DNA reads as TGTGCCAGCATCTTACAGGGGGTTGGCGATGGCTACACCTTC.

Concerning this clone itself: A read error may produce the germline difference seen at one junction end. V and J are TRBV27 and TRBJ2-3; the match to TRBD1 covers 7 bases. The CDR3 is 15 amino acids. Per germline, CDR1 MNHEY and CDR2 SMNVEV (reference sequence). The CDR3 nucleotides are TGTGCCAACAGTTTCGAGGGGGCACGGCGAGATACGCAGTATTTT. Translation gives CANSFEGARRDTQYF.

The genes are TRBV6-4 and TRBJ1-1; D not certain. The V and J ends lost 5 bases and 4 bases respectively, with 11 bases between them. Germline V gives CDR1 MRHNA, CDR2 SNTAGT. The CDR3 spans 13 residues. Written as DNA, the CDR3 is TGTGCCAGCAGTCTTGCTGAGGGCACTGAAGCTTTCTTT. Amino acid sequence: CASSLAEGTEAFF.

This rearrangement joins TRBV2 to TRBJ1-3; TRBD1 might be the D (5 bases). Germline V gene sequence: CDR1 SNHLY, CDR2 FYNNEI. Trimming stripped 4 bases from V and 0 bases from J, with 13 bases between. The CDR3 is made up of 16 amino acids. This CDR3 reads CASSAPRTSSGNTIYF. The CDR3 nucleotides are TGTGCCAGCAGTGCCCCCCGGACAAGCTCTGGAAACACCATATATTTT. The full variable domain, in which reference TRBV2 and TRBJ1-3 provide the parts outside the CDR3, is EPEVTQTPSHQVTQMGQEVILRCVPISNHLYFYWYRQILGQKVEFLVSFYNNEISEKSEIFDDQFSVERPDGSNFTLKIRSTKLEDSAMYFCASSAPRTSSGNTIYFGEGSWLTVV.

V and J are TRBV2 and TRBJ2-2; TRBD1 might be the D (6 bases). Trimming took off 3 bases at V and 7 bases at J, with 9 bases between the two ends. This CDR3 spans 13 amino acids. In germline, CDR1 is SNHLY, CDR2 FYNNEI. The CDR3 protein is CASSEDSFGELFF. The CDR3 DNA reads TGTGCCAGCAGTGAGGACAGTTTCGGGGAGCTGTTTTTT.

The chain links TRBV11-3 to TRBJ2-7; possible D gene TRBD1, 5 bases. The V end was cut by 0 bases, the J end by 2 bases, with 23 bases between. Germline V gene sequence: CDR1 SGHNT, CDR2 YENEEA. The CDR3 runs 19 residues. The CDR3 spells CASSLEQGSLLFTTYEQYF. The CDR3 nucleotides are TGTGCCAGCAGCTTAGAGCAGGGCTCTCTTCTTTTTACTACCTACGAGCAGTACTTC.

V and J are TRBV7-9 and TRBJ2-7; D is uncertain. Trimming shortened V by 1 base and J by 1 base, and 8 bases separated the two germline ends. The V gene's germline CDR1 is SEHNR and CDR2 FQNEAQ (reference sequence). This CDR3 is 14 amino acids long. The CDR3 here is CASSLGADSYEQYF. CDR3 bases: TGTGCCAGCAGCTTAGGCGCGGATTCCTACGAGCAGTACTTC.

This clone was detected only a few times. The chain recombines TRBV19 with TRBJ2-7, with 11 bases lining up with TRBD1. Per the germline V gene, CDR1 is LNHDA and CDR2 is SQIVND (reference sequence). The CDR3 is made up of 18 amino acids. With V trimmed by 3 bases and J by 5 bases, 15 bases remained unmatched. This CDR3 reads CASSIGRTGGAGSHEQYF. The CDR3 bases are TGTGCCAGTAGTATCGGTCGGACAGGGGGCGCCGGATCCCACGAGCAGTACTTC.

J is TRBJ2-2 and V is TRBV7-9, with 7 positions matching TRBD1. CDR3 length: 15 amino acids. Per germline, CDR1 SEHNR and CDR2 FQNEAQ (reference sequence). V dropped 1 base and J dropped 6; count of bases not matched to a gene: 5. CDR3 bases: TGTGCCAGCAGCTTAGACAGGGGAGACCCCGGGGAGCTGTTTTTT. Translation gives CASSLDRGDPGELFF.

The chain carries TRBV23-1 and TRBJ1-1; D ambiguous. TRBV23-1 is an ORF, and what it does is uncertain. The CDR3 covers 13 residues. The V gene lost 8 bases and the J gene lost 5 bases, with 15 bases spanning the gap. The CDR3 region has the DNA TGCGCCAGCGACGACATTAGAAGGACTGAAGCTTTCTTT. It is translated as CASDDIRRTEAFF.